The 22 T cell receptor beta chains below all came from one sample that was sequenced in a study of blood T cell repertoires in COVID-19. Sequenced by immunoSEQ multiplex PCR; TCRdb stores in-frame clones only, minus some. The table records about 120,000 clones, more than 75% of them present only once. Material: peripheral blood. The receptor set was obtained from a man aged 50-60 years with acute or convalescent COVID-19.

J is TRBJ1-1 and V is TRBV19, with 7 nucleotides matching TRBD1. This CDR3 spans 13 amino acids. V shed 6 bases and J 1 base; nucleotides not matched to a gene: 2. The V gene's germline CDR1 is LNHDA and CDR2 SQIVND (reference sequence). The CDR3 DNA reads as TGTGCCAGTAGCGACAGGGCGAACACTGAAGCTTTCTTT. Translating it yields CASSDRANTEAFF.

Written as DNA, the CDR3 is TGTGCCAGCAGTTTGAGCGGAAGCTCCTACAATGAGCAGTTCTTC. Translated, it gives CASSLSGSSYNEQFF. The chain is built from TRBV27 and TRBJ2-1; TRBD2 might be the D (5 bases). CDR1 MNHEY and CDR2 SMNVEV come from the germline V gene (reference sequence). Trimming left V 3 bases short and J 0 bases short, with 9 bases between. There are 15 residues in the CDR3.

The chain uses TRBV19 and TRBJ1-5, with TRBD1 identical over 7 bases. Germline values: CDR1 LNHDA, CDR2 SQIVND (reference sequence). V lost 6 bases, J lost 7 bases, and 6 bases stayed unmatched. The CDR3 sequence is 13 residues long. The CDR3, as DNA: TGTGCCAGTAGCGACAGGGAGCGACAGCCCCAGCATTTT. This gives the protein CASSDRERQPQHF.

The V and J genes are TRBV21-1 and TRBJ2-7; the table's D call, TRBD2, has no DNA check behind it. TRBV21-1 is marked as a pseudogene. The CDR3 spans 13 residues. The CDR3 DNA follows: TGTGCCAGCAACCGGCGCGGTTACTACGAGCAGTACTTC. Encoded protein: CASNRRGYYEQYF.

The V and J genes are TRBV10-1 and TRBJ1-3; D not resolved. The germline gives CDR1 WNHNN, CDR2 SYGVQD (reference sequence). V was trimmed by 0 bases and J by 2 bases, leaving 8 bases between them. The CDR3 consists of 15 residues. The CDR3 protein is CASSESDGAGNTIYF. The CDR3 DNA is TGCGCCAGCAGTGAGTCGGACGGGGCTGGAAACACCATATATTTT.

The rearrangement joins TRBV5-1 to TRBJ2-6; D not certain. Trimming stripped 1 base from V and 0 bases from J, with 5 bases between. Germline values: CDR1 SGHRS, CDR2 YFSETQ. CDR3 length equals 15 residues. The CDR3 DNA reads TGCGCCAGCAGCTTGCCATCCTCTGGGGCCAACGTCCTGACTTTC. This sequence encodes CASSLPSSGANVLTF.

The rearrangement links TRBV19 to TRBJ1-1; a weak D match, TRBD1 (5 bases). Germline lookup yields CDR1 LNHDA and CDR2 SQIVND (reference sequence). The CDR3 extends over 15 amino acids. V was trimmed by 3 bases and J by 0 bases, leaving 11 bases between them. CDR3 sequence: CASSIDRLVNTEAFF. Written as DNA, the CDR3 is TGTGCCAGTAGTATTGACAGACTGGTGAACACTGAAGCTTTCTTT.

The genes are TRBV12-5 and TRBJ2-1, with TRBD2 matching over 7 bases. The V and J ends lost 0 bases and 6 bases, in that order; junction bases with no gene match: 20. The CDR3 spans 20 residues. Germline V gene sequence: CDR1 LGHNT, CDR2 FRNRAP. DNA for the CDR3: TGTGCTAGTGGTTTGGTCTCGGGGCTTGGGGGGAGGGCCAAGGGCAATGAGCAGTTCTTC. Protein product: CASGLVSGLGGRAKGNEQFF.

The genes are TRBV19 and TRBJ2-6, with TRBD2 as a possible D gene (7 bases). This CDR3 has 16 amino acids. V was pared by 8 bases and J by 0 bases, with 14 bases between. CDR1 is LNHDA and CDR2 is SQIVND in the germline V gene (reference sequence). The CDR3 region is CASGEGGPSGANVLTF. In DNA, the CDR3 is TGTGCCAGTGGGGAGGGGGGACCCTCTGGGGCCAACGTCCTGACTTTC. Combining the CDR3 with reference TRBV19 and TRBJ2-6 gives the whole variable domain DGGITQSPKYLFRKEGQNVTLSCEQNLNHDAMYWYRQDPGQGLRLIYYSQIVNDFQKGDIAEGYSVSREKKESFPLTVTSAQKNPTAFYLCASGEGGPSGANVLTFGAGSRLTVL.

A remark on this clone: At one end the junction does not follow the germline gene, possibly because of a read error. The CDR3 nucleotides read TGTGCTAGTGGGACACAGGGAAATCGGCCCCAGCATTTT. It encodes CASGTQGNRPQHF. V gene TRBV12-5 combines with J gene TRBJ1-5, with a tentative D call TRBD1 (6 bases). Germline V gene lookup returns CDR1 LGHNT and CDR2 FRNRAP. This CDR3 has 13 residues.

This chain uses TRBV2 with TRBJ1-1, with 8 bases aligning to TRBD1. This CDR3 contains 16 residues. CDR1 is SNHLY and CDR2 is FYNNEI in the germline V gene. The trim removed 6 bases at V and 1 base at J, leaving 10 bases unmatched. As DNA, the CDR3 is TGTGCCAGCAGCGCAGGACAGGGTAAAAGGAACACTGAAGCTTTCTTT. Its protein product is CASSAGQGKRNTEAFF.

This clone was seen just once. CDR3 sequence: CASSEAQGAGYEQYF. CDR3 DNA sequence: TGTGCCAGCAGTGAAGCCCAGGGGGCAGGGTACGAGCAGTACTTC. The rearrangement uses TRBV25-1 and TRBJ2-7, with 8 bases lining up with TRBD1. This CDR3 region has 15 residues. Germline CDR1 MGHDK, CDR2 SYGVNS. Losses at the gene ends were 2 bases for V and 4 bases for J; bases not matched to a gene: 7.

CDR3: CASSYSGQGDTEAFF. The CDR3 DNA follows: TGTGCCAGCAGTTACTCGGGACAGGGTGACACTGAAGCTTTCTTT. This chain links TRBV6-5 with TRBJ1-1; 9 bases map to TRBD1. The length of the CDR3 is 15 residues. Germline lookup yields CDR1 MNHEY and CDR2 SVGAGI. V lost 0 bases to trimming and J lost 3 bases; unmatched junction nucleotides: 2.

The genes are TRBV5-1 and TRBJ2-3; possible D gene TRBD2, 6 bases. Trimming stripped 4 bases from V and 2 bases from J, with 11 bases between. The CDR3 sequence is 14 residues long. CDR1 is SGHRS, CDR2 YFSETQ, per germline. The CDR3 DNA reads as TGCGCCAGCAGCGTTAGCGGATACACAGATACGCAGTATTTT. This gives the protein CASSVSGYTDTQYF.

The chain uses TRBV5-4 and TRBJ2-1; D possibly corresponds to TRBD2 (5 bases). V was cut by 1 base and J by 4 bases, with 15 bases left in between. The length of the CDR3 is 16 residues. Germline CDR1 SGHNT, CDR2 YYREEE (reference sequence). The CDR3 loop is CASSLRETRAYNEQFF. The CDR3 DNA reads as TGTGCCAGCAGCTTGAGGGAGACACGGGCGTACAATGAGCAGTTCTTC.

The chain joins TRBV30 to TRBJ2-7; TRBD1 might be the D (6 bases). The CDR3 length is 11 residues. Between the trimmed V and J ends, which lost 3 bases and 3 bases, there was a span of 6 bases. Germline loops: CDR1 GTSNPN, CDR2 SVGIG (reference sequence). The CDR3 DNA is TGTGCCTGGAGAGGGGGCTACGAGCAGTACTTC. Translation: CAWRGGYEQYF. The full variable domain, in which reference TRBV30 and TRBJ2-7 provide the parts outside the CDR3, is SQTIHQWPATLVQPVGSPLSLECTVEGTSNPNLYWYRQAAGRGLQLLFYSVGIGQISSEVPQNLSASRPQDRQFILSSKKLLLSDSGFYLCAWRGGYEQYFGPGTRLTVT.

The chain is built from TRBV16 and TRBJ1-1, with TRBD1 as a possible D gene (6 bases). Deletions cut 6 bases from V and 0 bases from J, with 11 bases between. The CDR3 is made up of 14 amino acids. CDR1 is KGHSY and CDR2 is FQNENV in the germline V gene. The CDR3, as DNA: TGTGCCAGCAGTCGAGGACAGATGAACACTGAAGCTTTCTTT. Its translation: CASSRGQMNTEAFF.

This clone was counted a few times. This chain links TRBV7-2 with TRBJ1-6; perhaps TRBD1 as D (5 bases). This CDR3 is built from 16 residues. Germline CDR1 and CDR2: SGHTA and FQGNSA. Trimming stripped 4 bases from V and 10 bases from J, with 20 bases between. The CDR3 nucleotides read TGTGCCAGCAGCTCCCTCGGGGGGGATTTACACTCACCCCTCCACTTT. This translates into CASSSLGGDLHSPLHF.

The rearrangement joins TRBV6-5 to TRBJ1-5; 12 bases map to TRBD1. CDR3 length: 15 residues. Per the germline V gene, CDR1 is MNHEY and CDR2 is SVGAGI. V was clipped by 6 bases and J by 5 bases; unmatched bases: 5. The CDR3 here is CASRYGTGGDQPQHF. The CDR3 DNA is TGTGCCAGCAGATACGGGACAGGGGGCGATCAGCCCCAGCATTTT.

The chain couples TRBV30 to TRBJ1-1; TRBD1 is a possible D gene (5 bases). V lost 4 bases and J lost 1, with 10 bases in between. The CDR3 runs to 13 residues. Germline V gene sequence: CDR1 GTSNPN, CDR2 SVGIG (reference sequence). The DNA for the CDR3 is TGTGCCTGGAACCCCCAGGGGAACACTGAAGCTTTCTTT. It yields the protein CAWNPQGNTEAFF.

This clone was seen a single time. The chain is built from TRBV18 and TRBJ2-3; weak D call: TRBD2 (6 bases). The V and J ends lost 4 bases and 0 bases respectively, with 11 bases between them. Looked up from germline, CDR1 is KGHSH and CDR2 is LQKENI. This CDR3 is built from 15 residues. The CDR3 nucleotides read TGTGCCAGCTCACTCCTAAGCGGGAGCACAGATACGCAGTATTTT. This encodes CASSLLSGSTDTQYF.

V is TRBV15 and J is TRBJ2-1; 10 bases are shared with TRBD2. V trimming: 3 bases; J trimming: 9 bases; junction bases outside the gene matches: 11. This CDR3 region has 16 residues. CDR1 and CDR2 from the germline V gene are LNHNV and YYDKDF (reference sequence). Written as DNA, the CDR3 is TGTGCCACCAGCAGGGGAGGACTAGCGGAATGGGGTGAGCAGTTCTTC. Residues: CATSRGGLAEWGEQFF.